One and the same sample provided the 15 T cell receptor beta chains below, sequenced in a study of CD8+ T cells in alopecia areata. Using CD4, CD8alpha, NKG2D, NKG2ACE and other markers, pooled cutaneous lymph node cells were sorted. Sequencing used cDNA as its template, made by extracting RNA and reverse transcribing it. The repertoire was sequenced with immunoSEQ multiplex PCR; TCRdb's copy has only in-frame clones and lacks some. This sample shows around 290,000 clones and no singletons; 0.9% to 1.5% rests with the ten largest. Sequenced material: CD4+ T cells sorted from a lymph node. The receptors derive from a C3H/HeJ mouse with alopecia areata. The mouse line has the MHC haplotype H2-k.

Concerning this clone: Gene names follow the mouse nomenclature. The read finishes 4 residues shy of the CDR3 end, and the germline J gene is used to complete it. V is TRBV13-1 and J is TRBJ1-2, with D tentatively TRBD1 (5 bases). The CDR3 has 16 amino acids. Germline CDR1 reads NSHNY; CDR2 reads SYGAGN. Deletions cut 2 bases from V and 0 bases from J, with 14 bases between. The sequenced part of the CDR3 DNA is TGTGCCAGCAGTGACCGTCTCAGGGAAGCAAACTCC. It yields the protein CASSDRLREANS. The CDR3 in full is CASSDRLREANSDYTF.

A note on this clone: Gene labels here are mouse ones. The sequenced fragment ends 4 residues before the CDR3 boundary, so the rest is inferred from the germline J gene. V usage is TRBV17 and J usage is TRBJ1-1; 8 bases line up with TRBD1. J was trimmed by 4 bases and V by 5 bases; bases with no gene match: 3. The germline CDR1 and CDR2 sequences are MNHDT and YYDKIL. CDR3 size: 13 residues. CDR3 DNA (partial): TGTGCTAGCAGTGGGGACAGGCCCACA. Protein: CASSGDRPT. The full CDR3 protein reads CASSGDRPTEVFF.

There are a few counts of this clone. Germline and genes here are mouse. Read data end 4 residues before the CDR3 end; the end is taken from the germline J gene. V is TRBV19 and J is TRBJ2-5, with TRBD1 as a possible D gene (5 bases). Germline assignment: CDR1 FNHDT and CDR2 SITEND (reference sequence). CDR3 size: 13 residues. Partial CDR3 DNA: TGTGCCAGCAGTATCGCAGGGTCAGAC. It encodes CASSIAGSD. The entire CDR3 protein is CASSIAGSDTQYF. The full variable domain, rest sourced from reference TRBV19 and TRBJ2-5, is GGIITQTPKFLIGQEGQKLTLKCQQNFNHDTMYWYRQDSGKGLRLIYYSITENDLQKGDLSEGYDASREKKSSFSLTVTSAQKNEMAVFLCASSIAGSDTQYFGPGTRLLVL.

This clone was counted only a few times. Genes here carry mouse names. The sequence runs out 4 residues before the end of the CDR3; the remainder is reconstructed from the germline J gene. The J gene is TRBJ2-3, the V gene TRBV5; 9 bases agree with TRBD2. Looked up from germline, CDR1 is LGHNA and CDR2 is YNLKQL (reference sequence). V was clipped by 0 bases and J by 0 bases; unmatched bases: 1. The CDR3 consists of 16 residues. CDR3 loop: CASSQDGLGSAETLYF. Partial CDR3 DNA: TGTGCCAGCAGCCAAGACGGACTGGGGAGTGCAGAA.

In the case of this clone: The gene names given are mouse names. The read stops 4 residues short of the end of the CDR3; the missing end is completed from the germline J gene. This chain uses TRBV13-2 with TRBJ2-1, with a possible D match to TRBD1 (6 bases). Germline lookup yields CDR1 NNHNN and CDR2 SYGAGS (reference sequence). CDR3 length equals 12 residues. The CDR3 loop is CASGVGHPEQFF. The sequenced part of the CDR3 DNA is TGTGCCAGCGGTGTGGGACACCCT.

A note on this clone: Gene names and germline refer to mouse. Read sequence stops 4 residues before the CDR3 end, and the germline J gene provides the missing end. This chain uses TRBV31 with TRBJ2-2; the D gene is possibly TRBD1 (5 bases). The CDR3 is 15 residues long. The germline V gene has CDR1 GKSSPN and CDR2 SITVG. V was trimmed by 4 bases and J by 0 bases, leaving 12 bases between them. Here the CDR3 reads CAWNLTGANTGQLYF. The covered CDR3 bases are TGTGCCTGGAATCTAACAGGAGCAAACACCGGG. Together with reference TRBV31 and TRBJ2-2, the CDR3 gives the full variable domain: AQTIHQWPVAEIKAVGSPLSLGCTIKGKSSPNLYWYWQATGGTLQQLFYSITVGQVESVVQLNLSASRPKDDQFILSTEKLLLSHSGFYLCAWNLTGANTGQLYFGEGSKLTVL.

The table lists this clone with many counts. Mouse names are used for the genes. The CDR3 end falls 4 residues outside the read, so it is completed with the germline J gene. The rearrangement uses TRBV17 and TRBJ2-1, with 9 bases identical to TRBD2. CDR3 length: 13 residues. Per germline, CDR1 MNHDT and CDR2 YYDKIL. V was clipped by 6 bases and J by 3 bases; unmatched bases: 0. The CDR3 reads CASRGLGYAEQFF. Partial CDR3 DNA: TGTGCTAGCAGGGGACTGGGCTATGCT.

This clone was recorded a few times. Germline and genes here are mouse. The CDR3 end is not reached by the read, which stops 4 residues before it; the germline J gene fills it in. This chain joins TRBV1 and TRBJ2-1; D possibly corresponds to TRBD1 (6 bases). Trimming pared 4 bases from V and 0 bases from J, leaving 13 bases between. CDR3 length: 16 amino acids. CDR1 is NSQYPW, CDR2 LRSPGD, per germline (reference sequence). CDR3 protein: CTCSEGVGGNYAEQFF. The DNA read from the CDR3 is TGCACCTGCAGTGAGGGGGTCGGGGGTAACTATGCT.

In the case of this clone: The genes are named according to mouse. The read comes to an end 4 residues before the CDR3 does, leaving the germline J gene to fill in the end. Additional DNA sequences in this sample encode the identical CDR3. The chain joins TRBV13-3 to TRBJ2-2; TRBD1 aligns across 11 bases. The V gene's germline CDR1 is NNHDY and CDR2 SYVADS. The J segment lost 3 bases and the V segment lost 5 bases, leaving 3 bases of the junction unmatched. CDR3 size: 15 residues. The CDR3 bases that were read are TGTGCCAGCAGCAGGGACAGGGGGGACACCGGG. Its protein is CASSRDRGDTG. The whole CDR3 sequence is CASSRDRGDTGQLYF.

This clone was counted ten times or more. Gene names are mouse gene names. The read ends 4 residues shy of where the CDR3 ends; the end is completed using the germline J gene. Other DNA sequences of this sample code for an identical CDR3. V gene TRBV13-1 combines with J gene TRBJ2-1, with 7 bases that match TRBD2. Per the germline V gene, CDR1 is NSHNY and CDR2 is SYGAGN. Germline trimming cut 1 base from V and 2 bases from J; bases unmatched to any gene: 0. This CDR3 has 14 residues. The sequenced CDR3 bases are TGTGCCAGCAGTGATCTGGGGGACTATGCT. As protein: CASSDLGDYA. The full CDR3 reads CASSDLGDYAEQFF.

This clone has just a few counts. The genes and germline here are from mouse. The read ends 4 residues early relative to the CDR3; the germline J gene fills the gap. This CDR3 is also generated by other DNA sequences in the sample. The chain is built from TRBV13-1 and TRBJ2-3, with 9 nucleotides matching TRBD1. Trimming at V came to 5 bases and at J to 0 bases, leaving 1 base not matched to a gene. Per the germline V gene, CDR1 is NSHNY and CDR2 is SYGAGN. The CDR3 has 14 amino acids. This CDR3 reads CASRTGGSAETLYF. The covered CDR3 bases are TGTGCCAGCAGGACAGGGGGGAGTGCAGAA.

As to this clone: The genes and germline here are from mouse. The CDR3 is cut off 4 residues early in the read; its end comes from the germline J gene. This chain joins TRBV1 and TRBJ2-2; TRBD1 might be the D (5 bases). Per germline, CDR1 NSQYPW and CDR2 LRSPGD (reference sequence). The CDR3 is 16 residues long. V dropped 1 base and J dropped 0 bases, with 9 bases sitting between them. CDR3 amino acids: CTCSAGRTTNTGQLYF. CDR3 DNA, as far as it was read: TGCACCTGCAGTGCAGGAAGGACAACAAACACCGGG.

Only a few counts were recorded for this clone. Germline and genes: mouse. The read stops 4 residues short of the end of the CDR3; the missing end is completed from the germline J gene. The chain links TRBV13-1 to TRBJ2-2; D is perhaps TRBD1 (6 bases). Germline CDR1 and CDR2: NSHNY and SYGAGN. Trimming cost V 1 base and J 1 base, with 8 bases left between them. The CDR3 extends over 15 amino acids. The CDR3 region is CASSDSQGNTGQLYF. The CDR3 DNA, read in part, is TGTGCCAGCAGTGATTCACAGGGAAACACCGGG.

Only a few counts were recorded for this clone. Here the gene names and germline are mouse. The sequence runs out 4 residues before the end of the CDR3; the remainder is reconstructed from the germline J gene. This chain uses TRBV5 with TRBJ1-2; possibly TRBD1 for D (5 bases). Germline CDR1 LGHNA, CDR2 YNLKQL (reference sequence). CDR3 length: 15 amino acids. The V end lost 0 bases, the J end lost 0 bases, and 8 bases lay between the germline ends. The CDR3 is CASSQEDTANSDYTF. Incomplete CDR3 DNA: TGTGCCAGCAGCCAAGAGGACACTGCAAACTCC.

In regard to this clone: The genes are named according to mouse. Coverage ceases 3 residues before the CDR3 finishes, and the germline J gene fills in the end. The rearrangement uses TRBV13-1 and TRBJ1-6, with no clear D. TRBJ1-6 is recorded as an ORF, its role being uncertain. Trimming left V 0 bases short and J 6 bases short, with 4 bases between. CDR3 length equals 13 residues. The V gene's germline CDR1 is NSHNY and CDR2 SYGAGN. The CDR3 sequence: CASSDASNSPLYF. The DNA read from the CDR3 is TGTGCCAGCAGTGATGCCAGTAATTCGCCC.